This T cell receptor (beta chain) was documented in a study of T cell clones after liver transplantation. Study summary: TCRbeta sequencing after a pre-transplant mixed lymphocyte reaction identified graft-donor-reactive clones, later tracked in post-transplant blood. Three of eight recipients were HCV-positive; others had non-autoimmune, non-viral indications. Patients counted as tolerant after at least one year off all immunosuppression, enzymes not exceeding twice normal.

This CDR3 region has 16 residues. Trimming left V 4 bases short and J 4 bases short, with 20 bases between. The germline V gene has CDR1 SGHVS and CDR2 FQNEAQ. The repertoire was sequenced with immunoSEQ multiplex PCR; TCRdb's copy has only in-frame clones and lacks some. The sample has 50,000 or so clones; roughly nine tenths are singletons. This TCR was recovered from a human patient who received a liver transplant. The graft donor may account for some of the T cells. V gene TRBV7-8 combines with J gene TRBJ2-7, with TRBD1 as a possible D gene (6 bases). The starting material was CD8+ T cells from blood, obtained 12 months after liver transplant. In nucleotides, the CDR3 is TGTGCCAGCAGCTCAGCCCGATACGGACAGATTTACGAGCAGTACTTC. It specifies CASSSARYGQIYEQYF. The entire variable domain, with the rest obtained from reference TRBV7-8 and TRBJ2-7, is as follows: GAGVSQSPRYKVAKRGQDVALRCDPISGHVSLFWYQQALGQGPEFLTYFQNEAQLDKSGLPSDRFFAERPEGSVSTLKIQRTQQEDSAVYLCASSSARYGQIYEQYFGPGTRLTVT.